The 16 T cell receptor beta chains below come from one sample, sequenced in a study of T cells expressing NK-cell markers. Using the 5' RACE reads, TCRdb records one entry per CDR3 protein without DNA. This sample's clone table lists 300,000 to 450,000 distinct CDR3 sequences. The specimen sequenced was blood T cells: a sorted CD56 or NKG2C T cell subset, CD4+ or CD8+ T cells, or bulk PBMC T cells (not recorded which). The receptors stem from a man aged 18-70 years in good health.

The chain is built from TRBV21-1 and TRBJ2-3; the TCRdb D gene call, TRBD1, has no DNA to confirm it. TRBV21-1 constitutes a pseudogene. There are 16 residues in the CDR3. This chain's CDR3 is CASSKVPGKVTDTQYF.

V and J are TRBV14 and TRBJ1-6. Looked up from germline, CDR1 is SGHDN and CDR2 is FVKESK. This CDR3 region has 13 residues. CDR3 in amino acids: CASSRLTNSPLHF.

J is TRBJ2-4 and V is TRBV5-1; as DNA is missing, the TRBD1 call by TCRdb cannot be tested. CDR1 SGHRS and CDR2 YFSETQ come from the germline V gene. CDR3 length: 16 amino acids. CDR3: CASSPPGQGTKNIQYF.

The CDR3 here is CASLEGGSHSPLHF. This chain uses TRBV7-2 with TRBJ1-6; the TCRdb call, TRBD1, lacks DNA for checking. This CDR3 is built from 14 residues. Per germline, CDR1 SGHTA and CDR2 FQGNSA.

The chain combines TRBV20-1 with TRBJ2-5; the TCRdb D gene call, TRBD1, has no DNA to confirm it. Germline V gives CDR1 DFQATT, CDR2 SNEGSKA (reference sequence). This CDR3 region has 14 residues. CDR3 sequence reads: CSARDRADQETQYF.

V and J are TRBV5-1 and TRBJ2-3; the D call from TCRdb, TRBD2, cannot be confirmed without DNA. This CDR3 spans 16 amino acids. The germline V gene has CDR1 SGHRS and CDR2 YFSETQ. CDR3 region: CASSLGLAGSTDTQYF.

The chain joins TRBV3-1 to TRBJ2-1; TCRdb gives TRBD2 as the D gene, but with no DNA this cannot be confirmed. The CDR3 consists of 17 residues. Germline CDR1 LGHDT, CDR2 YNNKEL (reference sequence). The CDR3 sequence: CASSRTSGALYYNEQFF.

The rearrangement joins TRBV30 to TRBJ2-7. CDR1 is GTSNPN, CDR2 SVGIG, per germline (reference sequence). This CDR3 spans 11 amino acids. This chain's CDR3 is CAWTERYEQYF.

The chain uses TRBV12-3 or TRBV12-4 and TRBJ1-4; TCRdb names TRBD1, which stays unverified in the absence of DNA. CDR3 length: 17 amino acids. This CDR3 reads CASSPGTGFLTNEKLFF.

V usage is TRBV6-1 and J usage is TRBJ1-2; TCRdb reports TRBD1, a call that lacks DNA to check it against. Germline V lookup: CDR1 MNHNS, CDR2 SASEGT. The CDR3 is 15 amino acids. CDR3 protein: CASTGSDRGDYGYTF.

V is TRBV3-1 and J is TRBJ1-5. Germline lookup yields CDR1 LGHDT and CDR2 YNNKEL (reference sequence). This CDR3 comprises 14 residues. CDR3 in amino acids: CASSRRDGRGPQHF. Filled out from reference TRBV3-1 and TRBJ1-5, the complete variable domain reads DTAVSQTPKYLVTQMGNDKSIKCEQNLGHDTMYWYKQDSKKFLKIMFSYNNKELIINETVPNRFSPKSPDKAHLNLHINSLELGDSAVYFCASSRRDGRGPQHFGDGTRLSIL.

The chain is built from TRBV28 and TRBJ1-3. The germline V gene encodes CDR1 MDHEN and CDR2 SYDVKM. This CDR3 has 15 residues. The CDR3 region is CASSSERASGNTIYF.

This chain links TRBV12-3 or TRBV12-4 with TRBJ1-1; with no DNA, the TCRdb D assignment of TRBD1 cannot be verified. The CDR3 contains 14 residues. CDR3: CATALMGGAGEAFF.

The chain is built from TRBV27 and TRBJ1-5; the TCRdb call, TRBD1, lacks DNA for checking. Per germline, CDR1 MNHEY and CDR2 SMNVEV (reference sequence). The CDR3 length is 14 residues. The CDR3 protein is CASSSTGTTLPQHF.

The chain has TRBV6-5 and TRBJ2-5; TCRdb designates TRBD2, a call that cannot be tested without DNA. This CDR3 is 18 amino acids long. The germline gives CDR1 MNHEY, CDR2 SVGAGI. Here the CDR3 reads CASTYSRAAGGHQETQYF.

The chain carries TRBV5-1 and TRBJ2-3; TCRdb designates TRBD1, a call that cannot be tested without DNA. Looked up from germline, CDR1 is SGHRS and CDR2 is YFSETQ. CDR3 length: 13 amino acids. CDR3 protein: CASSRDSPGSQYF.